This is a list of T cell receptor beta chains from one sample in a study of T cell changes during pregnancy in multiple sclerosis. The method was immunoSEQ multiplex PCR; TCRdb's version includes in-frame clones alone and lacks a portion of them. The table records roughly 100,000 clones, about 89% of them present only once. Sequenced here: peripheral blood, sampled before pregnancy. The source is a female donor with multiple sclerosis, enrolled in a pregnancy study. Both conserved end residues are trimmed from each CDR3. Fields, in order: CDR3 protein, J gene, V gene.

CDR3: ASSFLNLQGAGEKLF
J: TRBJ1-4
V: TRBV7-9

CDR3: AISGGETQY
J: TRBJ2-5
V: TRBV10-3

CDR3: ASSMQGENSPLH
J: TRBJ1-6
V: TRBV19

CDR3: ASSLGNEQF
J: TRBJ2-1
V: TRBV28

CDR3: ASSLPGIAKNIQY
J: TRBJ2-4
V: TRBV11-3

CDR3: ASSRRGQSQETQY
J: TRBJ2-5
V: TRBV7-6

CDR3: ASSITAGGSYNEQF
J: TRBJ2-1
V: TRBV19

CDR3: ASSLGGLGTDTQY
J: TRBJ2-3
V: TRBV5-6

CDR3: ASSKPPGQNQPQH
J: TRBJ1-5
V: TRBV21-1

CDR3: ARSLEGAISSTDTQY
J: TRBJ2-3
V: TRBV5-3